This TCR beta chain was profiled in a study of shared clonotypes between healthy human individuals. Here immunoSEQ multiplex PCR was the method, and the copy in TCRdb shows in-frame clones only, minus some. The table includes millions of clones, approximately 92% detected once. The CDR3 is made up of 15 amino acids. CDR1 and CDR2 (germline): MGHRA, YSYEKL. With 1 base removed from V and 0 bases from J, the gap between germline ends came to 9 bases. The chain couples TRBV4-1 to TRBJ1-1; TRBD1 might be the D (5 bases). The sequencing sample was made of naive CD4+ T cells sorted from blood. Stated subset: CD45RA+ positively selected. The TCR was taken from a man in his late teens or twenties in good health. CDR3 loop: CASSQGGGLNTEAFF. CDR3 nucleotide sequence: TGCGCCAGCAGCCAAGGGGGGGGACTGAACACTGAAGCTTTCTTT.